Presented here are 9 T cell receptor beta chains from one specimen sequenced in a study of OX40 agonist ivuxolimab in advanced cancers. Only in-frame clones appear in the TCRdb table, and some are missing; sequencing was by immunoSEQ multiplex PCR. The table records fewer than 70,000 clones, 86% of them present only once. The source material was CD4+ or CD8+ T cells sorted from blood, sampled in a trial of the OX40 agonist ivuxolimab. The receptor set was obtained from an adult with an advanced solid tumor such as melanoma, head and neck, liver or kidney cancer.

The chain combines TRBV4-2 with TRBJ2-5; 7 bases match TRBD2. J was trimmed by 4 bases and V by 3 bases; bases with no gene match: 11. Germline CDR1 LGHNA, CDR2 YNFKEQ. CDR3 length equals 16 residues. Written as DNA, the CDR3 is TGTGCCAGCAGCCAGGTCTTTTCGGGGGGTCCAGAGACCCAGTACTTC. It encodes CASSQVFSGGPETQYF.

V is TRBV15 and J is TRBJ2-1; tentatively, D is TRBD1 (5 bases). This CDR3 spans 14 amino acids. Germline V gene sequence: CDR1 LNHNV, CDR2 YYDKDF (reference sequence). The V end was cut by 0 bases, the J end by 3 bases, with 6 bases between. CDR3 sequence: CATSREGVYNEQFF. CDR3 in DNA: TGTGCCACCAGCAGAGAAGGGGTCTACAATGAGCAGTTCTTC.

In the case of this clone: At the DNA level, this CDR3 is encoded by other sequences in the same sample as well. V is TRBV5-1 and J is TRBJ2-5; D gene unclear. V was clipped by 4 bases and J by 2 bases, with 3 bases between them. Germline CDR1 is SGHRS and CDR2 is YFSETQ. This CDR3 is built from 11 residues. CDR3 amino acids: CASSGQETQYF. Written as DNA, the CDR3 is TGCGCCAGCAGCGGACAAGAGACCCAGTACTTC.

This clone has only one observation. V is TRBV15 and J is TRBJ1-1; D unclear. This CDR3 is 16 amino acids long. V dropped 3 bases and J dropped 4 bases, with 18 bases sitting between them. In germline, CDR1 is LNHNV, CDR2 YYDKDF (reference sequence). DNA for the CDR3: TGTGCCACCAGCAGTGGCTCGGGGTCTTTCTTCACTGAAGCTTTCTTT. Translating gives CATSSGSGSFFTEAFF.

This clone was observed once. CDR3 DNA: TGCGCCAGCAGCTCGGGACAGGGGGGCACTGAAGCTTTCTTT. This encodes CASSSGQGGTEAFF. This chain joins TRBV5-1 and TRBJ1-1; 11 bases match TRBD1. The trim removed 3 bases at V and 4 bases at J, leaving 2 bases unmatched. Per germline, CDR1 SGHRS and CDR2 YFSETQ. This CDR3 contains 14 residues.

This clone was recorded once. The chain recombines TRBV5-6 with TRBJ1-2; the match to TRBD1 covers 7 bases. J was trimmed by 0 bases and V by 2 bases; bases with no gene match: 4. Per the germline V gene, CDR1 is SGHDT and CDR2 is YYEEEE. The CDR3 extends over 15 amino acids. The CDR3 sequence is CASSLGTVSNYGYTF. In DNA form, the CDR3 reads TGTGCCAGCAGCTTAGGGACAGTTTCTAACTATGGCTACACCTTC.

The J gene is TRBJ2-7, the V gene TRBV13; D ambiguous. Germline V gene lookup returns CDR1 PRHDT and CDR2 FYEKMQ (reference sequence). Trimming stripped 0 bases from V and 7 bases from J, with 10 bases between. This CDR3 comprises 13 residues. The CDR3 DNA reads TGTGCCAGCAGCTTAGGTCTCAGCGTGGAGCAGTACTTC. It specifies CASSLGLSVEQYF.

Here the CDR3 reads CASSLASLPRQNTIYF. The CDR3 DNA sequence: TGTGCCAGCAGCTTAGCCAGCCTTCCACGGCAAAACACCATATATTTT. This chain joins TRBV7-9 and TRBJ1-3; D unresolved. This CDR3 contains 16 residues. CDR1 is SEHNR, CDR2 FQNEAQ, per germline (reference sequence). Trimming cost V 0 bases and J 6 bases, with 15 bases left between them.

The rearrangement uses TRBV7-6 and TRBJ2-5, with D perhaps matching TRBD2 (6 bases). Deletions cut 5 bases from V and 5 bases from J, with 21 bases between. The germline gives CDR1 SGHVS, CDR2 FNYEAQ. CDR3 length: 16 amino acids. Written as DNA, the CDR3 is TGTGCCAGCAGCATACCGGACGGCGGGAATGATGAGACCCAGTACTTC. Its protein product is CASSIPDGGNDETQYF. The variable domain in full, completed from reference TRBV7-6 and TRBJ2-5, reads GAGVSQSPRYKVTKRGQDVALRCDPISGHVSLYWYRQALGQGPEFLTYFNYEAQQDKSGLPNDRFSAERPEGSISTLTIQRTEQRDSAMYRCASSIPDGGNDETQYFGPGTRLLVL.